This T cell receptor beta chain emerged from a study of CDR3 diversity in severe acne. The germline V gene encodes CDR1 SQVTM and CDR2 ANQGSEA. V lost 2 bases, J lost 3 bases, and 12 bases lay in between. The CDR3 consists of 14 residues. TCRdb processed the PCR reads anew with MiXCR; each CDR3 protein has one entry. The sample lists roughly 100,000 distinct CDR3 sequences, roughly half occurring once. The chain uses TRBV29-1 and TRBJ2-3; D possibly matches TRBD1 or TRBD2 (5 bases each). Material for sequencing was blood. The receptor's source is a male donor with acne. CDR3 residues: CSVERGERTDTQYF. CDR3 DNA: TGCAGCGTTGAAAGAGGGGAGCGTACAGATACGCAGTATTTT.